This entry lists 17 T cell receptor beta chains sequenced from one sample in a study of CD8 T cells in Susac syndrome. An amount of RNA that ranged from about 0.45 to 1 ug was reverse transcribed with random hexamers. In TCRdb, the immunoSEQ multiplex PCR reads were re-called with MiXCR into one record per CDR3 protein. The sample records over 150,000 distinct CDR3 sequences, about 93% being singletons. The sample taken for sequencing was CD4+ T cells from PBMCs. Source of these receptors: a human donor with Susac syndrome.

CDR3 bases: TGTGCCAGCAGCGAAGACGGGACCAGGGGAAACACCATATATTTT. Translation: CASSEDGTRGNTIYF. The genes are TRBV9 and TRBJ1-3, with D possibly TRBD1 on 5 matching bases. Trimming stripped 3 bases from V and 4 bases from J, with 14 bases between. Germline CDR1 is SGDLS and CDR2 is YYNGEE. The CDR3 runs to 15 residues. Full variable domain (missing parts from reference TRBV9 and TRBJ1-3): DSGVTQTPKHLITATGQRVTLRCSPRSGDLSVYWYQQSLDQGLQFLIQYYNGEERAKGNILERFSAQQFPDLHSELNLSSLELGDSALYFCASSEDGTRGNTIYFGEGSWLTVV.

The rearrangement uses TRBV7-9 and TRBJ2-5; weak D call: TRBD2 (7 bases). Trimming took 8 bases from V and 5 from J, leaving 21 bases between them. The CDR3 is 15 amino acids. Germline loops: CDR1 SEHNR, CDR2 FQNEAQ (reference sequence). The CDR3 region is CASGGLGGRGETQYF. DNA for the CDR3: TGTGCCAGCGGAGGTTTGGGGGGGCGCGGGGAGACCCAGTACTTC.

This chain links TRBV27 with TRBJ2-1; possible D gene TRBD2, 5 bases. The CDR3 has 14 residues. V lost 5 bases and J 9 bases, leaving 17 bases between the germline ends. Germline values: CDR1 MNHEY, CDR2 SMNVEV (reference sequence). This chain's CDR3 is CASSPRRYEGEQFF. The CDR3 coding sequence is TGTGCCAGCAGTCCCCGCCGATACGAGGGTGAGCAGTTCTTC.

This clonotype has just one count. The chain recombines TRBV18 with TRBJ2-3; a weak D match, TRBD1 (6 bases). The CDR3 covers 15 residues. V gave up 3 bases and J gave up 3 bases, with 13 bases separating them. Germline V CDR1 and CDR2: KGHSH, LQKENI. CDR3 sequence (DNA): TGTGCCAGCTCACCGTCTTCTGGACAGACAGATACGCAGTATTTT. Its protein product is CASSPSSGQTDTQYF.

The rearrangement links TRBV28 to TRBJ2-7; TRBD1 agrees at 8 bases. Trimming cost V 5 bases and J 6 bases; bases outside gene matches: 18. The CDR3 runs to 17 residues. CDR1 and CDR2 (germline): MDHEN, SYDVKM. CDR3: CASSPPRQGPSTTEQYF. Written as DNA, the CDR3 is TGTGCCAGCAGTCCACCCCGACAGGGGCCCTCGACCACCGAGCAGTACTTC. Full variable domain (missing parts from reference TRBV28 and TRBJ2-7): DVKVTQSSRYLVKRTGEKVFLECVQDMDHENMFWYRQDPGLGLRLIYFSYDVKMKEKGDIPEGYSVSREKKERFSLILESASTNQTSMYLCASSPPRQGPSTTEQYFGPGTRLTVT.

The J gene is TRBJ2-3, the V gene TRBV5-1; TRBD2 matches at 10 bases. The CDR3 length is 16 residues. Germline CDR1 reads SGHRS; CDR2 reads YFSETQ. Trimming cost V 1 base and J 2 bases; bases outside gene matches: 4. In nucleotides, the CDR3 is TGCGCCAGCAGCTTGTACCTAGCGGGGGCCACAGATACGCAGTATTTT. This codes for CASSLYLAGATDTQYF.

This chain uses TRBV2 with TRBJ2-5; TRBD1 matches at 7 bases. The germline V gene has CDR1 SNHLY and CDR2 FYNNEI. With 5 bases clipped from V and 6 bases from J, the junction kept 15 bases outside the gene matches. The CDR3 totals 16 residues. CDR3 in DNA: TGTGCCAGCAGTTCGAACCGGGACAGAGGACGGAAGACCCAGTACTTC. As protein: CASSSNRDRGRKTQYF.

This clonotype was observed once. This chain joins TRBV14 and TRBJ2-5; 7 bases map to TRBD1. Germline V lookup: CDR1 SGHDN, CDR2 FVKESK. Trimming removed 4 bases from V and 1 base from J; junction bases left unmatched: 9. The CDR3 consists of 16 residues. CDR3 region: CASSPLTRQGQETQYF. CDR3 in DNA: TGTGCCAGCAGCCCCCTGACTCGACAGGGCCAAGAGACCCAGTACTTC.

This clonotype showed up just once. Here the CDR3 DNA reads TGTGCCATCGGACAGGGACGCTATGGCTACACCTTC. Translating gives CAIGQGRYGYTF. The rearrangement uses TRBV10-3 and TRBJ1-2; TRBD1 aligns across 8 bases. The CDR3 contains 12 residues. Germline CDR1 is ENHRY and CDR2 is SYGVKD. V lost 8 bases and J lost 4; bases outside the gene matches: 3.

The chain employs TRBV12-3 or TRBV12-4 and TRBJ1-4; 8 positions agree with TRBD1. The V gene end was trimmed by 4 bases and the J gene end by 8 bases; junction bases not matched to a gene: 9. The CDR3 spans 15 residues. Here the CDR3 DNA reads TGTGCCAGCAGTTCATACAGGGGGGCGGTCGAAAAACTGTTTTTT. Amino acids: CASSSYRGAVEKLFF.

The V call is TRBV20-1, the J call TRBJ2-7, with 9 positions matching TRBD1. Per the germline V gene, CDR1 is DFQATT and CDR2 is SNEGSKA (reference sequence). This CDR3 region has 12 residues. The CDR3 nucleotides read TGCAGGGGGGACAGGGAACCCTACGAGCAGTACTTC. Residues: CRGDREPYEQYF.

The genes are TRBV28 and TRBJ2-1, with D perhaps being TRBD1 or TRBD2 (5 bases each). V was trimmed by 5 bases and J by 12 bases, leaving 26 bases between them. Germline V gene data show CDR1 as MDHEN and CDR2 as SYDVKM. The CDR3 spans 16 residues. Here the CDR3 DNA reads TGTGCCAGCAGTCGGGGACCGGCTGTGACTACTTCTGGGCAGTTCTTC. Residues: CASSRGPAVTTSGQFF. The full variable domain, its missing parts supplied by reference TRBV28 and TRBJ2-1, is DVKVTQSSRYLVKRTGEKVFLECVQDMDHENMFWYRQDPGLGLRLIYFSYDVKMKEKGDIPEGYSVSREKKERFSLILESASTNQTSMYLCASSRGPAVTTSGQFFGPGTRLTVL.

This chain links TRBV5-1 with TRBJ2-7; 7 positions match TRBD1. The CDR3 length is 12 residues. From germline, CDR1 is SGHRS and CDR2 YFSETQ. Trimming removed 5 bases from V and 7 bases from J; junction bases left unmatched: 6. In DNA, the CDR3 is TGCGCCAGCAGACAGGGGCGAGGAGAGCAGTACTTC. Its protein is CASRQGRGEQYF.

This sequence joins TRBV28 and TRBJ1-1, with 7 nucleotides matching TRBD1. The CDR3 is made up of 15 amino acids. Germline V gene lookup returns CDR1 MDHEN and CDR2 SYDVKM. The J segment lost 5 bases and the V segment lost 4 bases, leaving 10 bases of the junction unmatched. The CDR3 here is CASSSADRSGTEAFF. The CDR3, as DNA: TGTGCCAGCAGTTCTGCGGACAGGTCGGGGACTGAAGCTTTCTTT.

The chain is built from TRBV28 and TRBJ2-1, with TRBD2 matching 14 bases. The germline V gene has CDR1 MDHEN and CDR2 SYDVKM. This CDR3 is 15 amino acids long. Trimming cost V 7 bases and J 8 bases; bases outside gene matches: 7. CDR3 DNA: TGTGCCAGCAAACCGGGACTAGCGGGAGTTTATGAGCAGTTCTTC. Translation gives CASKPGLAGVYEQFF.

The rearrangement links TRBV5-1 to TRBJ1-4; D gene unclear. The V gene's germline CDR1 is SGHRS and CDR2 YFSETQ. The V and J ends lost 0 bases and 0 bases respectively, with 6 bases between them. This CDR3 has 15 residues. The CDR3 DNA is TGCGCCAGCAGCTTGGTTCCGGCAACTAATGAAAAACTGTTTTTT. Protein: CASSLVPATNEKLFF.

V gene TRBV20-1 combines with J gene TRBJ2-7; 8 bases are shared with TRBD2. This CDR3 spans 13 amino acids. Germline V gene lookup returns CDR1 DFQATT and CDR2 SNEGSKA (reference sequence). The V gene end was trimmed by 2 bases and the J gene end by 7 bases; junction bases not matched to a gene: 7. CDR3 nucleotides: TGCAGTGCTAGACTAGCGGGCCGTCGAGAGCAGTACTTC. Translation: CSARLAGRREQYF.